The rows below give T cell receptor beta chains drawn from one sample of a study of blood T cell repertoires in COVID-19. Only in-frame clones appear in the TCRdb table, and some are missing; sequencing was by immunoSEQ multiplex PCR. The repertoire has about 200,000 clones, roughly 90% of them found once; the top ten carry 15% to 20%. Sequencing used peripheral blood. These TCRs come from a man between 45 and 60 years old with COVID-19, enrolled during active disease. The CDR3 runs from the conserved cysteine through the conserved F or W.

V gene	J gene	CDR3 protein
TRBV7-9	TRBJ2-7	CASSSRGGTYEQYF
TRBV29-1	TRBJ1-4	CSVEPGENEKLFF
TRBV5-1	TRBJ2-3	CASSGGDRRTDTQYF
TRBV29-1	TRBJ2-5	CSVRRLAGGPGGETQYF
TRBV28	TRBJ2-3	CASSIDRSAGTDTQYF
TRBV21-1	TRBJ2-7	CASPPLAGAHEQYF
TRBV2	TRBJ1-2	CASSVDPAGGYTF
TRBV3-1/TRBV3-2	TRBJ1-1	CASSQDPYGGVNTEAFF
TRBV5-1	TRBJ2-7	CASSLVAGGLREQYF
TRBV6-4	TRBJ2-3	CASSPTSGGSTDTQYF
TRBV29-1	TRBJ2-7	CSHSPGRAVYEQYF
TRBV5-4	TRBJ2-7	CASSPRQRTSGAEQYF
TRBV6-2/TRBV6-3	TRBJ2-3	CASSFPGLAPYF
TRBV9	TRBJ2-2	CASSVTSGGAGFPGELFF
TRBV9	TRBJ2-3	CASSETGTSGRLTDTQYF
TRBV19	TRBJ2-2	CASSIVTGELFF
TRBV27	TRBJ2-7	CASSPGTGGWYEQYF
TRBV3-1/TRBV3-2	TRBJ2-1	CASSHLLAGHYNEQFF
TRBV12-3/TRBV12-4	TRBJ2-3	CASTQYRADTQYF
TRBV28	TRBJ2-2	CASRTGGAGTGELFF
TRBV25-1	TRBJ1-1	CASSRRQGYEGLCTEAFF
TRBV15	TRBJ2-5	CATSRPGLQETQYF
TRBV12-3/TRBV12-4	TRBJ2-2	CASSKQNTGELFF
TRBV27	TRBJ2-1	CASSFSSGRTPNEQFF
TRBV12-3/TRBV12-4	TRBJ2-1	CASSFRGNEQFF
TRBV6-5	TRBJ1-4	CASSSGQLPNEKLFF
TRBV29-1	TRBJ2-7	CSFRTVRDEQYF
TRBV4-3	TRBJ2-1	CASSQAHGEQFF
TRBV29-1	TRBJ1-4	CSATRAANEKLFF
TRBV28	TRBJ1-2	CASSLGGGSGYGYTF
TRBV29-1	TRBJ1-1	CSVGGPGVGAFF
TRBV9	TRBJ2-2	CASSVGMGDTGELFF
TRBV9	TRBJ1-3	CASSVRPVEGTGNTIYF
TRBV5-1	TRBJ2-3	CASSPPSTSGSTDTQYF
TRBV6-1	TRBJ2-7	CASSERQGRPPIGVLYF
TRBV6-2/TRBV6-3	TRBJ1-2	CASSPRQGSNYGYTF
TRBV11-2	TRBJ2-1	CASSLGLAGKFF
TRBV29-1	TRBJ2-1	CSGERESSNEQFF
TRBV7-3	TRBJ2-2	CASSLTGGQGNTGELFF
TRBV6-5	TRBJ2-7	CASTGGAYPYEQYF
TRBV19	TRBJ2-5	CASSFDRGETQYF
TRBV20-1	TRBJ2-1	CSASAPTFASGVYNEQFF
TRBV7-9	TRBJ2-1	CASSLAQQGVNEQFF
TRBV19	TRBJ2-2	CASSRQENTGELFF
TRBV3-1/TRBV3-2	TRBJ1-3	CASSQWGPGNTIYF
TRBV5-6	TRBJ2-7	CASSSPLTRESYEQYF
TRBV9	TRBJ1-6	CASEVGDIEQILRNSPLHF
TRBV2	TRBJ1-4	CASRIDRVNEKLFF
TRBV5-1	TRBJ1-2	CASSLVDQQSGGYTF
TRBV7-8	TRBJ2-7	CASSFRGYEQYF
TRBV7-2	TRBJ2-1	CASSPGLGRGGLNEQFF